This is a list of T cell receptor beta chains from one sample in a study of kidney transplant recipient with SARS-CoV-2 infection. Using its own MiXCR run on the reads, TCRdb lists one record per CDR3 protein. The sample has 250,000 or so distinct CDR3 sequences; 25% to 30% are singletons. Here the sequenced sample was a blood sample, taken at baseline and between days 110 and 120 from a kidney transplant recipient. The receptors come from a male patient aged 30 to 39 who had COVID-19 and was a kidney transplant recipient. The graft donor may account for some of the T cells. Each CDR3 is given with its conserved first and last residue. The order of the fields is D gene, V gene, J gene, CDR3 protein. D genes are given only for firm matches.

D gene: .
V gene: TRBV29-1
J gene: TRBJ2-1
CDR3 protein: CSVGARREQFF

D gene: .
V gene: TRBV11-1
J gene: TRBJ1-2
CDR3 protein: CASSRVSKAGKTYGYTF

D gene: .
V gene: TRBV15
J gene: TRBJ1-2
CDR3 protein: CATSPGESGYGYTF

D gene: TRBD1
V gene: TRBV5-4
J gene: TRBJ1-6
CDR3 protein: CASSLAGGESPLHF

D gene: .
V gene: TRBV20-1
J gene: TRBJ2-4
CDR3 protein: CSAREGGSLAKNIQYF

D gene: TRBD1
V gene: TRBV7-8
J gene: TRBJ2-1
CDR3 protein: CASSYRDRYNEQFF

D gene: .
V gene: TRBV6-8
J gene: TRBJ2-1
CDR3 protein: CASSLQGNEQFF

D gene: .
V gene: TRBV3-1
J gene: TRBJ1-1
CDR3 protein: CASSSRYPISIRTEAFF

D gene: TRBD2
V gene: TRBV6-2/TRBV6-3
J gene: TRBJ2-3
CDR3 protein: CASSYVSGRGTSGTDTQYF

D gene: TRBD2
V gene: TRBV15
J gene: TRBJ2-6
CDR3 protein: CATSSGTSKFLGSGANVLTF

D gene: .
V gene: TRBV6-1
J gene: TRBJ1-5
CDR3 protein: CASSRAGDSYSNQPQHF

D gene: .
V gene: TRBV20-1
J gene: TRBJ2-3
CDR3 protein: CSASRGLGADTQYF

D gene: .
V gene: TRBV6-6
J gene: TRBJ2-3
CDR3 protein: CASQGPTDTQYF

D gene: TRBD2
V gene: TRBV5-6
J gene: TRBJ2-5
CDR3 protein: CASRVSGASGVETQYF

D gene: .
V gene: TRBV8-2
J gene: TRBJ1-2
CDR3 protein: CGSAIFDSRKTYGYTF

D gene: .
V gene: TRBV3-2
J gene: TRBJ2-7
CDR3 protein: CASSQESPINYEQYF

D gene: TRBD1
V gene: TRBV29-1
J gene: TRBJ2-5
CDR3 protein: CSSRGRGETQYF

D gene: .
V gene: TRBV8-2
J gene: TRBJ1-2
CDR3 protein: CGSCAHDSRKTYGYTF

D gene: .
V gene: TRBV30
J gene: TRBJ2-3
CDR3 protein: CAWSSRATDTQYF

D gene: .
V gene: TRBV10-2
J gene: TRBJ1-2
CDR3 protein: CASSVFSTSRKTYGYTF

D gene: .
V gene: TRBV19
J gene: TRBJ1-5
CDR3 protein: CASSTSTGYSNQPQHF

D gene: .
V gene: TRBV7-3
J gene: TRBJ2-7
CDR3 protein: CASSPGGVEQYF

D gene: .
V gene: TRBV11-3
J gene: TRBJ2-1
CDR3 protein: CASSGGISYNEQFF

D gene: .
V gene: TRBV20-1
J gene: TRBJ1-2
CDR3 protein: CSAALKLFRKTYGYTF

D gene: .
V gene: TRBV5-6
J gene: TRBJ2-1
CDR3 protein: CASSHTRDYNEQFF

D gene: .
V gene: TRBV7-9
J gene: TRBJ2-2
CDR3 protein: CASSLGPGAGELFF

D gene: TRBD1
V gene: TRBV12-3/TRBV12-4
J gene: TRBJ1-6
CDR3 protein: CASSRDRVNSPLHF

D gene: .
V gene: TRBV6-5
J gene: TRBJ1-2
CDR3 protein: CASSNERLYGYTF

D gene: .
V gene: TRBV7-8
J gene: TRBJ1-2
CDR3 protein: CASSCRTFTRKTYGYTF

D gene: .
V gene: TRBV10-3
J gene: TRBJ1-4
CDR3 protein: CAISEKQTVVRNF

D gene: .
V gene: TRBV7-1
J gene: TRBJ1-2
CDR3 protein: CASSRVSHEGKTYGYTF

D gene: .
V gene: TRBV5-6
J gene: TRBJ1-2
CDR3 protein: CASSLSGFGLANYGYTF

D gene: .
V gene: TRBV12-3/TRBV12-4
J gene: TRBJ1-2
CDR3 protein: CASSMPLSFRKTYGYTF

D gene: .
V gene: TRBV5-1
J gene: TRBJ2-1
CDR3 protein: CASSLAGVAGNEQFF

D gene: .
V gene: TRBV5-1
J gene: TRBJ1-3
CDR3 protein: CASSPPDRDSGNTIYF

D gene: TRBD1
V gene: TRBV2
J gene: TRBJ1-1
CDR3 protein: CASSVRTGEAFF

D gene: .
V gene: TRBV6-8
J gene: TRBJ1-2
CDR3 protein: CASSLNLRSRKTYGYTF

D gene: TRBD2
V gene: TRBV7-9
J gene: TRBJ2-5
CDR3 protein: CASSSRTSGSVRETQYF

D gene: TRBD2
V gene: TRBV6-5
J gene: TRBJ2-3
CDR3 protein: CASSYSHLAGGTDTQYF

D gene: .
V gene: TRBV6-1
J gene: TRBJ1-2
CDR3 protein: CASSDFGSMRKTYGYTF

D gene: TRBD1
V gene: TRBV12-3/TRBV12-4
J gene: TRBJ2-5
CDR3 protein: CASSPPRGQVQETQYF

D gene: .
V gene: TRBV6-5
J gene: TRBJ1-5
CDR3 protein: CASSEGRHSNQPQRF

D gene: .
V gene: TRBV14
J gene: TRBJ2-7
CDR3 protein: CASSQERGSWGSYEQYF

D gene: .
V gene: TRBV7-8
J gene: TRBJ1-2
CDR3 protein: CASSGLRFTRKTDGYTF

D gene: .
V gene: TRBV6-6
J gene: TRBJ2-2
CDR3 protein: CASSRGQNTGELFF

D gene: .
V gene: TRBV6-8
J gene: TRBJ1-2
CDR3 protein: CASSSCERSRKTYGYTF

D gene: .
V gene: TRBV19
J gene: TRBJ1-5
CDR3 protein: CASSMGNTGRLRPQHF

D gene: .
V gene: TRBV7-7
J gene: TRBJ1-2
CDR3 protein: CASSAPAKCRKTYGYTF

D gene: .
V gene: TRBV10-3
J gene: TRBJ1-5
CDR3 protein: CATLPGLKTEGNQPQHF

D gene: .
V gene: TRBV7-9
J gene: TRBJ1-5
CDR3 protein: CASSPSGGSNQPQHF

D gene: .
V gene: TRBV19
J gene: TRBJ2-2
CDR3 protein: CASSIVPGPSPFIQNTGELFF

D gene: TRBD2
V gene: TRBV3-1
J gene: TRBJ2-1
CDR3 protein: CASSQEMGQWELAGVNEQFF

D gene: .
V gene: TRBV6-1
J gene: TRBJ1-2
CDR3 protein: CASSMIDSMRKTYGYTF

D gene: .
V gene: TRBV30
J gene: TRBJ1-2
CDR3 protein: CAWDVVRYRKTYGYAF

D gene: .
V gene: TRBV6-1
J gene: TRBJ1-3
CDR3 protein: CASSEQGLFSGNTIYF

D gene: .
V gene: TRBV7-6
J gene: TRBJ1-2
CDR3 protein: CASSPRLESRKTYGYTF

D gene: .
V gene: TRBV11-1
J gene: TRBJ1-2
CDR3 protein: CASSSDRKAGKTYGYTF

D gene: .
V gene: TRBV19
J gene: TRBJ2-7
CDR3 protein: CASSIGSVPEYF